This T cell receptor (beta chain) was sequenced for a study of T cell responses to AZD1222 COVID-19 vaccine. From germline, CDR1 is SQVTM and CDR2 ANQGSEA. J gave up 2 bases and V 7 bases, and 4 bases lay outside the gene matches. The length of the CDR3 is 12 residues. Data came from immunoSEQ multiplex PCR; TCRdb stores just in-frame clones and leaves some out. The data contain about 83,000 clones, 70% to 90% of them singletons. The sample was peripheral blood, taken 28 days after the second AZD1222 dose. This rearrangement joins TRBV29-1 to TRBJ2-7, with TRBD1 matching 8 bases. This TCR derives from an adult who received the AZD1222 COVID-19 vaccine. In DNA, the CDR3 is TGCAGCGCTAGACAGGGGACCTACGAGCAGTACTTC. Its translation is CSARQGTYEQYF.